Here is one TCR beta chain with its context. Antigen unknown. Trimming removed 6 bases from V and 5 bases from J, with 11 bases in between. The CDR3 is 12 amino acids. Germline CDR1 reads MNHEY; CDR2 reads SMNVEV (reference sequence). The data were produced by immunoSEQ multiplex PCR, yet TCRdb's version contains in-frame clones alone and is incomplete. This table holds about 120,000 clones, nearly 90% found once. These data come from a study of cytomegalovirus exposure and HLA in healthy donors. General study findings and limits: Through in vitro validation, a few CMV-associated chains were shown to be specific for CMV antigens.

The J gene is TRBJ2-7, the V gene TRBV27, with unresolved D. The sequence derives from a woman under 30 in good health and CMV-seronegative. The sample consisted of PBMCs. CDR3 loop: CASRAGSDEQYF. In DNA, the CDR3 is TGTGCCAGCAGGGCAGGCTCTGACGAGCAGTACTTC.